Sequencing of this T cell receptor (beta chain) was carried out in a study of T cell repertoires and leukemia-associated antigens. Regarding this clonotype: The antigen is not known.

MiXCR, applied by TCRdb to the 5' RACE reads, yields one record per CDR3 protein. In the table there are roughly 10,000 distinct CDR3 sequences, 43% of which are singletons. The germline V gene has CDR1 MNHNS and CDR2 SASEGT. V lost 8 bases, J lost 0 bases, and 17 bases lay in between. The CDR3 covers 15 residues. The receptor was isolated from a female donor in good health. The source material was CD3+ T cells sorted from blood and cultured. The J gene is TRBJ2-7, the V gene TRBV6-1; D possibly uses TRBD1 or TRBD2 (6 bases each). The CDR3 nucleotides are TGTGCCAGCCTTATTGAGGGGGGAAGCTCCTACGAGCAGTACTTC. As protein: CASLIEGGSSYEQYF.